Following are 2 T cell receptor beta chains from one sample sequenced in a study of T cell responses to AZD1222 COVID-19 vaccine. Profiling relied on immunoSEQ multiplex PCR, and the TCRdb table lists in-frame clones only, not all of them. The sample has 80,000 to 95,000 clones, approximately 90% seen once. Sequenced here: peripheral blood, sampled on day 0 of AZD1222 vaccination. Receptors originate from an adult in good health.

The CDR3 region has the DNA TGTGCCAGCAGTCCGACAGGGGCCGCTAGCACAGATACGCAGTATTTT. Its translation: CASSPTGAASTDTQYF. This rearrangement joins TRBV28 to TRBJ2-3; 8 bases are a match to TRBD1. Trimming took 5 bases from V and 0 from J; bases not matched to a gene: 7. The CDR3 totals 16 residues. The germline CDR1 and CDR2 sequences are MDHEN and SYDVKM.

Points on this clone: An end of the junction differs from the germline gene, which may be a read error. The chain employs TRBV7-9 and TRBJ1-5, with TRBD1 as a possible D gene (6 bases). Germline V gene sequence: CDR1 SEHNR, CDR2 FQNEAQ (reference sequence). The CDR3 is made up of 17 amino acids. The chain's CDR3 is CASTKAPGGLRNQLQHF. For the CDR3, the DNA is TGTGCCAGCACCAAAGCCCCCGGGGGGCTTCGCAATCAGCTCCAGCATTTT. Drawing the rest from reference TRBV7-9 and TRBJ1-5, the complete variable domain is DTGVSQNPRHKITKRGQNVTFRCDPISEHNRLYWYRQTLGQGPEFLTYFQNEAQLEKSRLLSDRFSAERPKGSFSTLEIQRTEQGDSAMYLCASTKAPGGLRNQLQHFGDGTRLSIL.